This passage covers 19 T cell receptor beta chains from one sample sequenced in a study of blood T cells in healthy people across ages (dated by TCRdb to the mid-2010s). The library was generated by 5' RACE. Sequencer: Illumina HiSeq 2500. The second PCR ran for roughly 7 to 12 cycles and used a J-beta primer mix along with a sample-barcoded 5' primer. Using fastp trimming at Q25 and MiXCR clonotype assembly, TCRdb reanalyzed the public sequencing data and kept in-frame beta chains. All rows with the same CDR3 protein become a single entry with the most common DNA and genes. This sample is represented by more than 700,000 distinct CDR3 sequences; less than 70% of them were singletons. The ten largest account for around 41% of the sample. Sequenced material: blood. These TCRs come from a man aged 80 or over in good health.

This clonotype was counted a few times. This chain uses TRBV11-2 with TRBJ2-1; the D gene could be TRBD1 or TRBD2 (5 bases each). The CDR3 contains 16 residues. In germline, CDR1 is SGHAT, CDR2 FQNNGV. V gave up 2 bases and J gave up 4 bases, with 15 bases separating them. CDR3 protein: CASSLTTGPLYNEQFF. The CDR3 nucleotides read TGTGCCAGCAGCTTAACCACGGGGCCGCTATACAATGAGCAGTTCTTC.

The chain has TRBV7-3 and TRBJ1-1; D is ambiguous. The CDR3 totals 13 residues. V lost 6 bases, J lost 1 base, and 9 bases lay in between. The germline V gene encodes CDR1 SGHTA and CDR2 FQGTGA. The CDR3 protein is CASRAAGNTEAFF. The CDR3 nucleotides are TGTGCCAGCAGGGCGGCGGGGAACACTGAAGCTTTCTTT.

In DNA, the CDR3 is TGTGCCAGCAGCAAGACAGGTCTCAAGCGTGGCTACACCTTC. Translated, it gives CASSKTGLKRGYTF. V usage is TRBV21-1 and J usage is TRBJ1-2; TRBD1 was called by the table and not checked on the DNA. TRBV21-1 is a pseudogene segment. There are 14 residues in the CDR3.

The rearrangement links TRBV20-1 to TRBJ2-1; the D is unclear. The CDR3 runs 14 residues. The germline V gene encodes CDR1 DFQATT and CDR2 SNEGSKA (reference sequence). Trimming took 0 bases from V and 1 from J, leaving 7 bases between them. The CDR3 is CSARDPLSYNEQFF. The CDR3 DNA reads TGCAGTGCTAGAGATCCCCTATCCTACAATGAGCAGTTCTTC.

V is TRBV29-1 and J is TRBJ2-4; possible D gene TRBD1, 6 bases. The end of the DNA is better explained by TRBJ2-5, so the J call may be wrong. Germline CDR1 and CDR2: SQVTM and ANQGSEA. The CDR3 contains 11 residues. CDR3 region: CISETGGTQYF. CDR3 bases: TGCATTTCGGAGACAGGTGGGACCCAGTACTTC.

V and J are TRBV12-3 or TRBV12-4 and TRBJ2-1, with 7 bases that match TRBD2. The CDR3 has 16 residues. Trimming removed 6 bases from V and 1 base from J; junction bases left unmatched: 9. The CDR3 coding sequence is TGTGCCAGCAGCCCCCGGGGAGCGGGATCCTACAATGAGCAGTTCTTC. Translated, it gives CASSPRGAGSYNEQFF.

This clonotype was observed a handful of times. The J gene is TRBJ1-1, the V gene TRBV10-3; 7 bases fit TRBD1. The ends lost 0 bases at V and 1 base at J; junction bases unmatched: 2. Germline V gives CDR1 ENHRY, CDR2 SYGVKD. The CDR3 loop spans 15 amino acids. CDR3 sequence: CAISESGQTNTEAFF. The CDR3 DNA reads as TGTGCCATCAGTGAGTCGGGACAGACGAACACTGAAGCTTTCTTT.

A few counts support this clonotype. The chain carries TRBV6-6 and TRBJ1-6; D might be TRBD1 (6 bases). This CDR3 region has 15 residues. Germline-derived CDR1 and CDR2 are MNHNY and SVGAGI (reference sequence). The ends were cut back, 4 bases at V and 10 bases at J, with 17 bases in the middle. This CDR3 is CASSSGRGANSPLHF. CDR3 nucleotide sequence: TGTGCCAGCAGTTCTGGGCGGGGGGCCAACTCACCCCTCCACTTT.

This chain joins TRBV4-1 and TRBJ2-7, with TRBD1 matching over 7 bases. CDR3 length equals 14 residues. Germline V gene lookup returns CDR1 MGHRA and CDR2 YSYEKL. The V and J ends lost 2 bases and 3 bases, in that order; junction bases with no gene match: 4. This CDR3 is CASSQQGQNYEQYF. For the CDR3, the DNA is TGCGCCAGCAGCCAACAGGGACAGAACTACGAGCAGTACTTC.

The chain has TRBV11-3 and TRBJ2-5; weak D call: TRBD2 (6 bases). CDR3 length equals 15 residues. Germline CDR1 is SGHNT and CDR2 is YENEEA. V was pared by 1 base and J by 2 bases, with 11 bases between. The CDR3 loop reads CASSLGWGEQETQYF. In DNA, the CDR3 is TGTGCCAGCAGCTTAGGGTGGGGGGAACAAGAGACCCAGTACTTC.

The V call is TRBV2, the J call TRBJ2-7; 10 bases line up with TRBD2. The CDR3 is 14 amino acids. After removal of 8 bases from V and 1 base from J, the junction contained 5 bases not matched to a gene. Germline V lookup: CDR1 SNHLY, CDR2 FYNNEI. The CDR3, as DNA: TGTGCCAGCCTGGTAGCGGGGGGATCCTACGAGCAGTACTTC. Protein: CASLVAGGSYEQYF.

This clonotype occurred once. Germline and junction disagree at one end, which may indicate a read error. The CDR3 loop reads CASSRGTLGEQFF. The DNA for the CDR3 is TGTGCCAGCAGCCGGGGCACCTTGGGGGAGCAATTCTTC. The chain is built from TRBV3-1 and TRBJ2-1, with D perhaps TRBD1 or TRBD2 (5 bases each). From germline, CDR1 is LGHDT and CDR2 YNNKEL (reference sequence). CDR3 length equals 13 residues.

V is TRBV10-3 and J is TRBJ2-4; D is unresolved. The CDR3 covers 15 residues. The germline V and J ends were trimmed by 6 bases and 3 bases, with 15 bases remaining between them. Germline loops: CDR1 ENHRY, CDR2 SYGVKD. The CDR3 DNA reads TGTGCCATCAGGGCAGAGGTGGCAGGCAAAAACATTCAGTACTTC. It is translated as CAIRAEVAGKNIQYF.

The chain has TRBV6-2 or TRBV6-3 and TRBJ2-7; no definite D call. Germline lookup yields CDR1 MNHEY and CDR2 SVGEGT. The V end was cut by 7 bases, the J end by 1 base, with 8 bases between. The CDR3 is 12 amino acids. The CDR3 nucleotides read TGTGCCAGCACCTCTCGGTCCTACGAGCAGTACTTC. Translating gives CASTSRSYEQYF.

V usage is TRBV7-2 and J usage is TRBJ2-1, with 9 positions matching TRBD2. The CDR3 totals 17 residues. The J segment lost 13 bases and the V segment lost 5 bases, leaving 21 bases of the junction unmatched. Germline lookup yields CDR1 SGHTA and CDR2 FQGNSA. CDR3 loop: CASSQGFSGSIQETQFF. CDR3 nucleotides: TGTGCCAGCAGCCAGGGATTTAGCGGGAGTATACAAGAGACCCAGTTCTTC.

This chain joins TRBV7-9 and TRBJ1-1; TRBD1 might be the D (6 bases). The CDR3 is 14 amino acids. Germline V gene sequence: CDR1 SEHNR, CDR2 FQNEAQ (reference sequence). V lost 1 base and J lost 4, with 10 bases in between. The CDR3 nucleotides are TGTGCCAGCAGCTTAGGGACAGAGAGCACTGAAGCTTTCTTT. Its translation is CASSLGTESTEAFF.

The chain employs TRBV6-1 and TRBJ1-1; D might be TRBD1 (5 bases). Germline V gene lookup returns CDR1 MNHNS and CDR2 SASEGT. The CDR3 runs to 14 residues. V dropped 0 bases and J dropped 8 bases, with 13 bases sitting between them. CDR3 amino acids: CASSEAGGLGEAFF. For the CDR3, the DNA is TGTGCCAGCAGTGAAGCTGGGGGTTTGGGAGAAGCTTTCTTT.

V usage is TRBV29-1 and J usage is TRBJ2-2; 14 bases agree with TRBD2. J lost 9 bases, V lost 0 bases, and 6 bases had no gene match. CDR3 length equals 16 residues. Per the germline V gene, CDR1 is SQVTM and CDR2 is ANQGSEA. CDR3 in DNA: TGCAGCGTTGAAGATCGAGGGACTAGCGGGAGAAGGGAGCTGTTTTTT. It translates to CSVEDRGTSGRRELFF.

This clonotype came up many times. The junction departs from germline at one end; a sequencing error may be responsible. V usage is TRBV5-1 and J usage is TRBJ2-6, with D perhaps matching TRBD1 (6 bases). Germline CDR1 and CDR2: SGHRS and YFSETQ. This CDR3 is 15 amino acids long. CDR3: CASSLGGSGANVLTF. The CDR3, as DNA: TGTGCCAGCAGCTTAGGGGGCTCTGGGGCCAACGTCCTGACTTTC. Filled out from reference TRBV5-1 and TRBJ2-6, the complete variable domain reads KAGVTQTPRYLIKTRGQQVTLSCSPISGHRSVSWYQQTPGQGLQFLFEYFSETQRNKGNFPGRFSGRQFSNSRSEMNVSTLELGDSALYLCASSLGGSGANVLTFGAGSRLTVL.